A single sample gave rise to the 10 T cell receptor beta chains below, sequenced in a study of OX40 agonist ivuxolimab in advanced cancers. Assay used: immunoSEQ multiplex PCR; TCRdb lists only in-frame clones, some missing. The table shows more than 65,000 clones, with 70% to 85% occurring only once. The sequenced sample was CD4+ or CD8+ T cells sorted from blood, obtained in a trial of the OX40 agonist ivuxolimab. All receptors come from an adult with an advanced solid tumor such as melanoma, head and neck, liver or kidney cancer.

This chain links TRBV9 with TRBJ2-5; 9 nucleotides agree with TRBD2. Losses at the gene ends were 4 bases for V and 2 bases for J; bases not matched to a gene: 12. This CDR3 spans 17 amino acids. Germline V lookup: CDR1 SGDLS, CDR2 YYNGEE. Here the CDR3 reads CASSIRGAGGPQETQYF. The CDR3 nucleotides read TGTGCCAGCAGCATCCGAGGAGCGGGGGGACCTCAAGAGACCCAGTACTTC.

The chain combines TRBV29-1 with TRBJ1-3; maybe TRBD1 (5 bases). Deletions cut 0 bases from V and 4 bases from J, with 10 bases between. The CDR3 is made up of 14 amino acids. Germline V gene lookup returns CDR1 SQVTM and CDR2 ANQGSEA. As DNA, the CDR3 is TGCAGCGTTGAAGAGACAGTCTTCGGAAACACCATATATTTT. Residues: CSVEETVFGNTIYF.

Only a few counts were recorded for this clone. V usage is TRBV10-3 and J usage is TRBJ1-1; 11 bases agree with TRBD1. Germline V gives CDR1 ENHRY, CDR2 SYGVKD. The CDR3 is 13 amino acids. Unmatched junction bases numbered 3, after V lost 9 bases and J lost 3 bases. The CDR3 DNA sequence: TGTGCCATTCGGGACAGGGGGGACACTGAAGCTTTCTTT. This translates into CAIRDRGDTEAFF.

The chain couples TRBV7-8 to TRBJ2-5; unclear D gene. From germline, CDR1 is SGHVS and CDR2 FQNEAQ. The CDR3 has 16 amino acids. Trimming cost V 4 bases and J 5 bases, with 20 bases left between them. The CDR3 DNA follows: TGTGCCAGCAGCTCCGGACCTGCCGGGTCCTGGGAGACCCAGTACTTC. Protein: CASSSGPAGSWETQYF. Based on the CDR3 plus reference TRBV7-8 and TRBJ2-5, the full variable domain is GAGVSQSPRYKVAKRGQDVALRCDPISGHVSLFWYQQALGQGPEFLTYFQNEAQLDKSGLPSDRFFAERPEGSVSTLKIQRTQQEDSAVYLCASSSGPAGSWETQYFGPGTRLLVL.

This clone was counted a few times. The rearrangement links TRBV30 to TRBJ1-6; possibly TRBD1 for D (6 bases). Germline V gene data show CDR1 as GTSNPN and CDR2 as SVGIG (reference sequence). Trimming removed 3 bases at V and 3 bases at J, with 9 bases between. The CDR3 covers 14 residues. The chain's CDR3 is CAWSQGGYNSPLHF. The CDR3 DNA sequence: TGTGCCTGGAGCCAAGGGGGCTATAATTCACCCCTCCACTTT.

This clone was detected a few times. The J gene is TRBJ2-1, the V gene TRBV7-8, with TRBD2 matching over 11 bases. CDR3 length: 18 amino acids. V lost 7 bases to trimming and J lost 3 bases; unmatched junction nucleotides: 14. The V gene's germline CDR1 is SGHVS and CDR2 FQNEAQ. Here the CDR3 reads CASTPETSGAAGYNEQFF. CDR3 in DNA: TGTGCCAGCACCCCGGAGACTAGCGGGGCTGCAGGCTACAATGAGCAGTTCTTC.

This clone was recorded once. CDR3 in DNA: TGTGCCATCACGAGTGGGGGTGGATCAGGTCCGAATGAGCAGTTCTTC. Encoded protein: CAITSGGGSGPNEQFF. The V and J genes are TRBV10-3 and TRBJ2-1; TRBD1 or TRBD2 may be the D gene (5 bases each). Germline values: CDR1 ENHRY, CDR2 SYGVKD. V dropped 7 bases and J dropped 7 bases, with 23 bases sitting between them. The length of the CDR3 is 16 residues.

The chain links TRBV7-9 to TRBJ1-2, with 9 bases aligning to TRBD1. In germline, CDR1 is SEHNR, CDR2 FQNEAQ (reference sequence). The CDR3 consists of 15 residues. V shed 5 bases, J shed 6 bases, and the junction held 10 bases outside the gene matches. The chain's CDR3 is CASSAGTGRSHGYTF. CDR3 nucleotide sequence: TGTGCCAGCAGCGCTGGGACAGGGAGGTCTCATGGCTACACCTTC. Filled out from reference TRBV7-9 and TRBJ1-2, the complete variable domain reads DTGVSQNPRHKITKRGQNVTFRCDPISEHNRLYWYRQTLGQGPEFLTYFQNEAQLEKSRLLSDRFSAERPKGSFSTLEIQRTEQGDSAMYLCASSAGTGRSHGYTFGSGTRLTVV.

CDR3 in amino acids: CASSLQAGSGANVLTF. DNA for the CDR3: TGCGCCAGCAGCCTCCAAGCGGGGTCTGGGGCCAACGTCCTGACTTTC. The chain combines TRBV5-1 with TRBJ2-6; 7 bases are a match to TRBD2. V shed 4 bases, J shed 1 base, and the junction held 5 bases outside the gene matches. The CDR3 has 16 amino acids. Per the germline V gene, CDR1 is SGHRS and CDR2 is YFSETQ.

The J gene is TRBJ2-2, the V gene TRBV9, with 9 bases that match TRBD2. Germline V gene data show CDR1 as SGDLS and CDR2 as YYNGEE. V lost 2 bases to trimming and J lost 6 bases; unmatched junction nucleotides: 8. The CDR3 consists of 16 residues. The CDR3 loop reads CASSVAGTSFAGELFF. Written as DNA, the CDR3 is TGTGCCAGCAGCGTTGCCGGGACTAGCTTCGCCGGGGAGCTGTTTTTT.